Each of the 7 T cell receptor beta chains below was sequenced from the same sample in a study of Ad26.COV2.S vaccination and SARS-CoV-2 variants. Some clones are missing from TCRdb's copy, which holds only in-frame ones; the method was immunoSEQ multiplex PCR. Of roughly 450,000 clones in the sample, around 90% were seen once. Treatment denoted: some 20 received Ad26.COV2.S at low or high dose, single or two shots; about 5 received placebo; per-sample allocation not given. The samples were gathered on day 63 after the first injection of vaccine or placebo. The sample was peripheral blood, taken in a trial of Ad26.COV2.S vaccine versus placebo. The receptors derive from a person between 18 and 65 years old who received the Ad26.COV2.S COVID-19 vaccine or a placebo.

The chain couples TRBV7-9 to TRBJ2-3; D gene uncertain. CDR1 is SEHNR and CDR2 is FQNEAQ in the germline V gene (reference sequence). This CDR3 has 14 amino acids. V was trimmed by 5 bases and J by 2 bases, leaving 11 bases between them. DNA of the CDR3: TGTGCCAGCAGCCTAAGACCACCCACAGATACGCAGTATTTT. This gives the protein CASSLRPPTDTQYF. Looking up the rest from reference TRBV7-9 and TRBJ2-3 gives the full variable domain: DTGVSQNPRHKITKRGQNVTFRCDPISEHNRLYWYRQTLGQGPEFLTYFQNEAQLEKSRLLSDRFSAERPKGSFSTLEIQRTEQGDSAMYLCASSLRPPTDTQYFGPGTRLTVL.

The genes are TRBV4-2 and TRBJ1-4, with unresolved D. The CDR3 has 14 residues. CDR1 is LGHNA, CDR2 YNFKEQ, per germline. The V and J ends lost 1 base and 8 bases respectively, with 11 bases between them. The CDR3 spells CASSQVPGPEKLFF. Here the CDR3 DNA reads TGTGCCAGCAGCCAAGTGCCAGGTCCCGAAAAACTGTTTTTT.

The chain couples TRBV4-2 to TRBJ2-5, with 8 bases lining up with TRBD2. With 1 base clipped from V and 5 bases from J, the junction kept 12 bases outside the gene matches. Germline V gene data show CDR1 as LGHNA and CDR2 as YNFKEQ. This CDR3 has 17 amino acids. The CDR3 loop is CASSQVGKSGSGETQYF. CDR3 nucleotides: TGTGCCAGCAGCCAAGTTGGGAAAAGCGGGAGTGGGGAGACCCAGTACTTC.

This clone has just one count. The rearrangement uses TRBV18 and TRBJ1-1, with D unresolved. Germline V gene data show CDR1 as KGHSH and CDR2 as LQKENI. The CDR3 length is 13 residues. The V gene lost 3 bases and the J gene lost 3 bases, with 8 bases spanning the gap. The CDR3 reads CASSPAGDTEAFF. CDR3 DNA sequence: TGTGCCAGCTCACCCGCGGGCGACACTGAAGCTTTCTTT.

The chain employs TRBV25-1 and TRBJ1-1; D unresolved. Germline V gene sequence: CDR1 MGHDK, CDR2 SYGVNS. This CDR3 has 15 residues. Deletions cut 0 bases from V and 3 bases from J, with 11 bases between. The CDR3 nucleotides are TGTGCCAGCAGTGAATACGACCGAAGGGACACTGAAGCTTTCTTT. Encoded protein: CASSEYDRRDTEAFF.

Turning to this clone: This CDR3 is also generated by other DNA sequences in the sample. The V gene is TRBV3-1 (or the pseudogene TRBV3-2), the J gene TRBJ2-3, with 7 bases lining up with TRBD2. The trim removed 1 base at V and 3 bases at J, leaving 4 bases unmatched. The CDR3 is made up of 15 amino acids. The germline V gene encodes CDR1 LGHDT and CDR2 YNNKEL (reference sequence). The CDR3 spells CASSQVGAGTDTQYF. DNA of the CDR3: TGTGCCAGCAGCCAAGTTGGAGCGGGGACAGATACGCAGTATTTT.

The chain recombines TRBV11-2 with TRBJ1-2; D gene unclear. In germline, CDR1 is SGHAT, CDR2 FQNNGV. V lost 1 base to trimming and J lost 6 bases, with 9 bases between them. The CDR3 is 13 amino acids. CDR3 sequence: CASSLAGYDGYTF. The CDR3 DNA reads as TGTGCCAGCAGCTTAGCCGGGTACGATGGCTACACCTTC.